These T cell receptor beta chains were read from a single sample in a study of T-cell reconstitution after alpha-beta-depleted transplantation in children. MiXCR, run by TCRdb on the PCR reads, gives a single entry per CDR3 protein. The data contain roughly 500,000 distinct CDR3 sequences, about an eighth of them singletons. The specimen comprised PBMCs from the stem cell graft donor, sampled from the stem cell graft. The receptors here all came from a human donor who donated a stem cell graft to a child with combined immunodeficiency. CDR3s include the opening cysteine and the closing phenylalanine or tryptophan. A D gene is named only where the DNA matches it firmly. Clone size is stated in some rows and not others, as once, few, many or a class when expanded.

TRBD1	TRBJ1-5	many	TRBV7-9	CASSIDRGNQPQHF	TGTGCCAGCAGCATCGACAGGGGAAATCAGCCCCAGCATTTT
-	TRBJ2-1	many	TRBV5-1	CASSLGGGDNEQFF	TGCGCCAGCAGCTTAGGAGGCGGCGACAATGAGCAGTTCTTC
-	TRBJ2-1	few	TRBV12-3/TRBV12-4	CASSLLKINEQFF	TGTGCCAGCAGTCTTCTAAAAATCAATGAGCAGTTCTTC
-	TRBJ2-5	many	TRBV12-3/TRBV12-4	CASKKRGLQETQYF	TGTGCCAGCAAAAAGAGGGGTCTCCAAGAGACCCAGTACTTC
-	TRBJ2-6	-	TRBV11-2	CASSLDLPGSGANVLTF	TGTGCCAGCAGCTTAGATCTCCCCGGCTCTGGGGCCAACGTCCTGACTTTC
-	TRBJ1-1	few	TRBV5-1	CASSYSADSKTFF	TGCGCCAGCAGCTACTCCGCGGACAGTAAGACTTTCTTT
-	TRBJ1-2	few	TRBV29-1	CSVDGGAGYTF	TGCAGCGTTGATGGGGGGGCCGGCTACACCTTC
-	TRBJ2-7	many	TRBV7-3	CASSLMGAGLGEQYF	TGTGCCAGCAGCTTAATGGGGGCGGGATTGGGGGAGCAGTACTTC
-	TRBJ1-3	few	TRBV21-1	CASSKTRESGNTIYF	TGTGCCAGCAGCAAAACGCGGGAAAGTGGAAACACCATATATTTT
-	TRBJ1-6	-	TRBV7-9	CASSPTGLSYNSPLHF	TGTGCCAGCAGCCCTACAGGGCTCTCCTATAATTCACCCCTCCACTTT
-	TRBJ2-5	few	TRBV11-3	CASRGIQETQYF	TGTGCCAGCAGAGGGATCCAAGAGACCCAGTACTTC
-	TRBJ1-6	-	TRBV12-3/TRBV12-4	CASSPMGGNSPLHF	TGTGCCAGCAGCCCCATGGGGGGTAATTCACCCCTCCACTTT
-	TRBJ2-3	-	TRBV7-8	CASSHPLGGPSTDTQYF	TGTGCCAGCAGCCACCCCCTGGGGGGACCTAGCACAGATACGCAGTATTTT